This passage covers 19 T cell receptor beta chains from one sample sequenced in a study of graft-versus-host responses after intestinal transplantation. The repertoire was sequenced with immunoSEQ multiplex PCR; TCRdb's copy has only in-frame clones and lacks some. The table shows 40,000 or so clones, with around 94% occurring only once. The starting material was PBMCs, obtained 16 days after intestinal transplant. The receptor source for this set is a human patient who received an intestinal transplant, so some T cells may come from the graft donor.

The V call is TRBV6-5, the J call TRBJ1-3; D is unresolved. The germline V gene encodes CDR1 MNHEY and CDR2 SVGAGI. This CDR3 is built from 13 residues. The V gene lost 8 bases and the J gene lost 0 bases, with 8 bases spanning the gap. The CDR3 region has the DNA TGTGCCAGCGGCCGGAGCTCTGGAAACACCATATATTTT. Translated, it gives CASGRSSGNTIYF.

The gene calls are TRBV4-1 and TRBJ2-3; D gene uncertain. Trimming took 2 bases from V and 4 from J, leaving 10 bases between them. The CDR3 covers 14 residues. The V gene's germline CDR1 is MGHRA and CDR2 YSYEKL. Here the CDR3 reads CASSQSIGPDTQYF. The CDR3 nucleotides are TGCGCCAGCAGCCAATCAATAGGCCCAGATACGCAGTATTTT.

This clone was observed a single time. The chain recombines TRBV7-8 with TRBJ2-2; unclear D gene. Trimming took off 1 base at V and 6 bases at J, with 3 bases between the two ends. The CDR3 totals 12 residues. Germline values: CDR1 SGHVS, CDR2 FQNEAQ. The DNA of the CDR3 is TGTGCCAGCAGCTTAGTTCCCGGGGAGCTGTTTTTT. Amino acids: CASSLVPGELFF. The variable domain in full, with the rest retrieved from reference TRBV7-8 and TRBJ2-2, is GAGVSQSPRYKVAKRGQDVALRCDPISGHVSLFWYQQALGQGPEFLTYFQNEAQLDKSGLPSDRFFAERPEGSVSTLKIQRTQQEDSAVYLCASSLVPGELFFGEGSRLTVL.

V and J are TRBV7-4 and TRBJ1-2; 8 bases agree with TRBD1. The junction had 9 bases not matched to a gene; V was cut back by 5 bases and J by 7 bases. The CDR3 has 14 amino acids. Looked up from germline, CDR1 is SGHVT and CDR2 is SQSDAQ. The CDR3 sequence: CASSPLDRESGYTF. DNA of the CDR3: TGTGCCAGCAGCCCCTTGGACAGGGAAAGTGGCTACACCTTC.

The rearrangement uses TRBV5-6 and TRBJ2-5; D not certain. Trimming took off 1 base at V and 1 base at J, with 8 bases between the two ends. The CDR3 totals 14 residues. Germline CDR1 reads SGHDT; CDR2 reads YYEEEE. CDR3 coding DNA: TGTGCCAGCAGCTTGATGGGGATCCAAGAGACCCAGTACTTC. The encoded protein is CASSLMGIQETQYF. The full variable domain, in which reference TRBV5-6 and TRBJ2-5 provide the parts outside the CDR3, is DAGVTQSPTHLIKTRGQQVTLRCSPKSGHDTVSWYQQALGQGPQFIFQYYEEEERQRGNFPDRFSGHQFPNYSSELNVNALLLGDSALYLCASSLMGIQETQYFGPGTRLLVL.

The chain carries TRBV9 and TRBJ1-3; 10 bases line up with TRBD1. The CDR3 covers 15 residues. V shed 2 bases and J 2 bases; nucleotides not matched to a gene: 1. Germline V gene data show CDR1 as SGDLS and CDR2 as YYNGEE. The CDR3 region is CASSVGQGAGNTIYF. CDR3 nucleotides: TGTGCCAGCAGCGTCGGACAGGGGGCTGGAAACACCATATATTTT.

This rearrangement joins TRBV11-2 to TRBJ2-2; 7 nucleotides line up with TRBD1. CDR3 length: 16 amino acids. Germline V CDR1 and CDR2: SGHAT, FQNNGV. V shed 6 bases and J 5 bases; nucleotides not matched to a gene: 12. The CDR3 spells CASSLGDSRTTGELFF. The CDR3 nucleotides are TGTGCCAGCAGTCTCGGGGACAGCCGGACTACCGGGGAGCTGTTTTTT.

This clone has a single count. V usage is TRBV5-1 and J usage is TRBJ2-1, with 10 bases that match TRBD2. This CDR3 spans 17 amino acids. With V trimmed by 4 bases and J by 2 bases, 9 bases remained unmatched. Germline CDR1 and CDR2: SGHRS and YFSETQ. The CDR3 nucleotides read TGCGCCAGCAGCCGGGGGACTAGCGACGGCCCCTACAATGAGCAGTTCTTC. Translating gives CASSRGTSDGPYNEQFF.

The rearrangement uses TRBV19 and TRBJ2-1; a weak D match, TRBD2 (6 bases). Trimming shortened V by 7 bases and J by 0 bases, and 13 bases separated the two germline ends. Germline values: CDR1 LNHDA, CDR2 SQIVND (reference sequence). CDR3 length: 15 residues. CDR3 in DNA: TGTGCCAGTAACAAAGCGGGCCTCTCCTACAATGAGCAGTTCTTC. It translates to CASNKAGLSYNEQFF.

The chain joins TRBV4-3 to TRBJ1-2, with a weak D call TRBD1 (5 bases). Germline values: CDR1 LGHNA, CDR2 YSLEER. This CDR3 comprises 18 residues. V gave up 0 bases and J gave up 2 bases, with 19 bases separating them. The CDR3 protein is CASSQDRPRGDLNYGYTF. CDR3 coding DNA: TGCGCCAGCAGCCAAGACAGGCCCCGCGGGGACCTAAACTATGGCTACACCTTC.

CDR3 sequence reads: CASSIDARGNQPQHF. CDR3 nucleotides: TGTGCCAGTAGTATAGATGCCAGGGGCAATCAGCCCCAGCATTTT. This chain links TRBV19 with TRBJ1-5; D is possibly TRBD1 (5 bases). CDR1 is LNHDA, CDR2 SQIVND, per germline (reference sequence). The CDR3 sequence is 15 residues long. Trimming took 0 bases from V and 2 from J, leaving 8 bases between them.

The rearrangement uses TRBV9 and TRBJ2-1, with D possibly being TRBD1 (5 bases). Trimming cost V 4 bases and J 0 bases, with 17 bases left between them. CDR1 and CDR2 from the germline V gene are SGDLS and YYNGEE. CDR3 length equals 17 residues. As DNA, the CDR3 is TGTGCCAGCAGCCCCCGAGTGGGGCCCAGCTCCTACAATGAGCAGTTCTTC. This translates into CASSPRVGPSSYNEQFF.

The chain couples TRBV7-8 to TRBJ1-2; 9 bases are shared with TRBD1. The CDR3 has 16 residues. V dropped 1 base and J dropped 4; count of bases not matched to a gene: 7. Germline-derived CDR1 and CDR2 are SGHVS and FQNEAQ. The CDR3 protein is CASSLGGTGLIYGYTF. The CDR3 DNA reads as TGTGCCAGCAGCTTAGGGGGGACAGGGCTGATCTATGGCTACACCTTC.

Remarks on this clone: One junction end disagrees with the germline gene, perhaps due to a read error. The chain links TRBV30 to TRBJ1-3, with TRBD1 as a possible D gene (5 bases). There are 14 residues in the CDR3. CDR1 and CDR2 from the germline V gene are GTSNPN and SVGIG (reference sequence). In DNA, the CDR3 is TGTGCCGGGAGTGTAGGAGGGGCGGGAAACACCATATATTTT. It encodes CAGSVGGAGNTIYF. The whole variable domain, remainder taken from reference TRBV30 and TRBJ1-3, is SQTIHQWPATLVQPVGSPLSLECTVEGTSNPNLYWYRQAAGRGLQLLFYSVGIGQISSEVPQNLSASRPQDRQFILSSKKLLLSDSGFYLCAGSVGGAGNTIYFGEGSWLTVV.

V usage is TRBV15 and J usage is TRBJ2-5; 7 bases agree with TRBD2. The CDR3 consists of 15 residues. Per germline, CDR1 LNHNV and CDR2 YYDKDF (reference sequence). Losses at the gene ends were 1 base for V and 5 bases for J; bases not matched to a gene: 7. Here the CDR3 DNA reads TGTGCCACCAGCAGAGGGGCGGGAGAGGGGGAGACCCAGTACTTC. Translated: CATSRGAGEGETQYF. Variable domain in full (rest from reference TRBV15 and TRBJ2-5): DAMVIQNPRYQVTQFGKPVTLSCSQTLNHNVMYWYQQKSSQAPKLLFHYYDKDFNNEADTPDNFQSRRPNTSFCFLDIRSPGLGDTAMYLCATSRGAGEGETQYFGPGTRLLVL.

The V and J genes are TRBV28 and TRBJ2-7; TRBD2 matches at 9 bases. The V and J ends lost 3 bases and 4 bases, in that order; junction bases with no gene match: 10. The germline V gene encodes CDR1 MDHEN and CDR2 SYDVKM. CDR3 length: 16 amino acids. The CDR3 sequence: CASSLTPGTSTYEQYF. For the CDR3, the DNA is TGTGCCAGCAGTTTGACCCCCGGGACTAGCACTTACGAGCAGTACTTC.

As DNA, the CDR3 is TGTGCCAGCAGCTTAGTTGGCGACACCGTTACCTACAATGAGCAGTTCTTC. The encoded protein is CASSLVGDTVTYNEQFF. The chain combines TRBV7-6 with TRBJ2-1; D ambiguous. Germline V gene data show CDR1 as SGHVS and CDR2 as FNYEAQ. The CDR3 totals 17 residues. V lost 1 base to trimming and J lost 2 bases, with 15 bases between them.

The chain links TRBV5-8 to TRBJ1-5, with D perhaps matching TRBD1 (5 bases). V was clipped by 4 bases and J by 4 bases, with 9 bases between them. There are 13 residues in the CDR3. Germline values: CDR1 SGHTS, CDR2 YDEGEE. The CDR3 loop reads CASSARGNQPQHF. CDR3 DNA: TGTGCCAGCAGCGCGAGGGGAAATCAGCCCCAGCATTTT.

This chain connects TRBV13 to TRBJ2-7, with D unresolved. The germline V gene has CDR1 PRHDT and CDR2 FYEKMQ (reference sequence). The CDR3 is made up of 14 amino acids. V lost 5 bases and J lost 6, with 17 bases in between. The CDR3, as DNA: TGTGCCAGCAGCCCGGGTGGCGCCACGGGCGAGCAGTACTTC. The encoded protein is CASSPGGATGEQYF.